What follows is one T cell receptor beta chain and its context. V lost 0 bases, J lost 1 base, and 8 bases lay in between. This CDR3 is built from 14 residues. The germline CDR1 and CDR2 sequences are SGHTS and YDEGEE. Patients of the Seattle cohort, enrolled during active infection, were followed longitudinally. The sample originates from a study of blood T cell repertoires in COVID-19. Per the original methods: Amplifying reference gene primers gave estimates of nucleated cell counts. The protocol was immunoSEQ multiplex PCR, while the TCRdb copy is restricted to in-frame clones and leaves out a portion. V, J and clone size are taken as reported in that table, and D and trimming were inferred from the DNA itself. Of over 200,000 clones listed, around 86% are singletons.

This TCR derives from a man over 45 with COVID-19, enrolled during active disease. Sample: peripheral blood. The chain uses TRBV5-8 and TRBJ2-7, with D maybe TRBD2 (5 bases). CDR3 sequence: CASSLAGTSYEQYF. For the CDR3, the DNA is TGTGCCAGCAGCTTGGCGGGAACTTCCTACGAGCAGTACTTC.